This entry describes one TCR beta chain. The sample comes from a study of blood T cell repertoires in COVID-19. Per the original methods: Reference gene primer amplification gave estimated nucleated cell counts. The protocol was immunoSEQ multiplex PCR, while the TCRdb copy is restricted to in-frame clones and leaves out a portion. V and J calls and clone size are those listed in that table; D and trimming were worked out from the DNA. The sample has fewer than 400,000 clones, roughly 87% seen once. There are 15 residues in the CDR3. The V end was cut by 4 bases, the J end by 0 bases, with 14 bases between. Germline CDR1 is SGDLS and CDR2 is YYNGEE. For recovered donors of Cohort 3, there were two negative PCRs, clearance, or symptom resolution.

The sequenced sample consisted of PBMCs or T cells enriched from blood (not recorded which). This chain links TRBV9 with TRBJ2-7, with a possible D match to TRBD1 (6 bases). The origin of this receptor is a woman in her late teens or twenties who had recovered from COVID-19. The CDR3 sequence is CASSPLTGSSYEQYF. The CDR3 region has the DNA TGTGCCAGCAGCCCATTGACAGGTAGCTCCTACGAGCAGTACTTC.